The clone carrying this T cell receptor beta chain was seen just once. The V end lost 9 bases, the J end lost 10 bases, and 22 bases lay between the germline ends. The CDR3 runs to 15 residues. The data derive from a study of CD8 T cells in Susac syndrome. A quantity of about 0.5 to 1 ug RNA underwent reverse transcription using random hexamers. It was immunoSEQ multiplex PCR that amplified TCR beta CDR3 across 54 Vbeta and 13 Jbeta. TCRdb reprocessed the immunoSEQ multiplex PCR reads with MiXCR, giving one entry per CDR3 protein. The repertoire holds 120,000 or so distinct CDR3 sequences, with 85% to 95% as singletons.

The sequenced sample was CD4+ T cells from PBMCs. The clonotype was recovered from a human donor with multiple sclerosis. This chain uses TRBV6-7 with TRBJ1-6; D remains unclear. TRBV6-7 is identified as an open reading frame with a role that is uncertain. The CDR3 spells CARPRRARKRSPLHF. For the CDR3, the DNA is TGTGCCAGGCCTCGGAGGGCGCGAAAACGATCACCCCTCCACTTT.